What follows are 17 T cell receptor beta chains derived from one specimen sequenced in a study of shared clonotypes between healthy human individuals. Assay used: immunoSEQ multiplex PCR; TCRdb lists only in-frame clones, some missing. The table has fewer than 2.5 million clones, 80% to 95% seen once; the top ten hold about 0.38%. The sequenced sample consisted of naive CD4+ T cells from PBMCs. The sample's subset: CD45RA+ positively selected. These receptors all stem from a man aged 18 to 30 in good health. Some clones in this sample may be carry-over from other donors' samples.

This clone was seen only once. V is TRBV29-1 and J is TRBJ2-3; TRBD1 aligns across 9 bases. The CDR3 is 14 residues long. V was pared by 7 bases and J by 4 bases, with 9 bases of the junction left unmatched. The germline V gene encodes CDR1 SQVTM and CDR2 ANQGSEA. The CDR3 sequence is CSAGTGPVADTQYF. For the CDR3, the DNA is TGCAGCGCCGGGACAGGGCCTGTGGCAGATACGCAGTATTTT.

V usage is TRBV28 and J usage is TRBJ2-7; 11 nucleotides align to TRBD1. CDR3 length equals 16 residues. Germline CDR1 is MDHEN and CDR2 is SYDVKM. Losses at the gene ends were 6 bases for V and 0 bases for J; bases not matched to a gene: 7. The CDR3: CASRLIGTGGSYEQYF. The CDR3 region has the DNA TGTGCCAGCAGACTTATCGGGACAGGGGGCTCCTACGAGCAGTACTTC.

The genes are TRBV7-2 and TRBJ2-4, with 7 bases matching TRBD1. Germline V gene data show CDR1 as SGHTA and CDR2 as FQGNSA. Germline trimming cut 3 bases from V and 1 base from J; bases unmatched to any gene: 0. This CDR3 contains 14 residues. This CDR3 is CASSLDRAKNIQYF. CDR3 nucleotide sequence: TGTGCCAGCAGCTTGGACAGGGCCAAAAACATTCAGTACTTC. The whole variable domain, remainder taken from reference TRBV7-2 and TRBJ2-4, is GAGVSQSPSNKVTEKGKDVELRCDPISGHTALYWYRQSLGQGLEFLIYFQGNSAPDKSGLPSDRFSAERTGGSVSTLTIQRTQQEDSAVYLCASSLDRAKNIQYFGAGTRLSVL.

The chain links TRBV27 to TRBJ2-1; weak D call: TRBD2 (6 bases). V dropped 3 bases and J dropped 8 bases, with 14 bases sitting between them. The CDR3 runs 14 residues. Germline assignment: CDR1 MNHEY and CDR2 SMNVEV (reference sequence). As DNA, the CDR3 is TGTGCCAGCAGTTTGTCCCGGCGGGGCGATGAGCAGTTCTTC. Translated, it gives CASSLSRRGDEQFF.

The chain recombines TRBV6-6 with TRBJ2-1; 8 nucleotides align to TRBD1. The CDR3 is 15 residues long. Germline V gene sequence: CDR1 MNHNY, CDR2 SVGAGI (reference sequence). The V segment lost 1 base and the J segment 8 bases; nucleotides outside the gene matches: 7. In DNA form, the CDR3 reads TGTGCCAGCAGTTACTTAGGACAGGGTTCCGATGAGCAGTTCTTC. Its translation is CASSYLGQGSDEQFF.

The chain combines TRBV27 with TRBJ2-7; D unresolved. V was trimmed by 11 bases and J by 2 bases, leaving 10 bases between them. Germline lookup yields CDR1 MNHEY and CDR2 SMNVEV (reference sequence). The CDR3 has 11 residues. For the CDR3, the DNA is TGTGCCTCCGAACCCGCCTACGAGCAGTACTTC. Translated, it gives CASEPAYEQYF.

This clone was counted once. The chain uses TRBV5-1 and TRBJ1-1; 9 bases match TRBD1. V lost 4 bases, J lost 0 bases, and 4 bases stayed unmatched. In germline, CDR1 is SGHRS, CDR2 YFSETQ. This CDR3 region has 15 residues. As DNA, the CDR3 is TGCGCCAGCAGCCCGTGGACAGGGGTGAACACTGAAGCTTTCTTT. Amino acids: CASSPWTGVNTEAFF.

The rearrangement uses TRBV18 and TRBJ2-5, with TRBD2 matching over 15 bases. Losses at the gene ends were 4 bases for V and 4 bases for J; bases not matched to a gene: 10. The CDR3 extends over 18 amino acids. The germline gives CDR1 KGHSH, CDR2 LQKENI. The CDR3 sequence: CASSQPGLAGGGGETQYF. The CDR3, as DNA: TGTGCCAGCTCACAGCCGGGACTAGCGGGAGGAGGCGGAGAGACCCAGTACTTC.

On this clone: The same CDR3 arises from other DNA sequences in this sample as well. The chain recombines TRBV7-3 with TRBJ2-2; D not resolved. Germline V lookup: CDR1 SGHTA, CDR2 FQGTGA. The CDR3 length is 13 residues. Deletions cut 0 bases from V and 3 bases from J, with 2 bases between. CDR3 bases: TGTGCCAGCAGCTTAACGTACACCGGGGAGCTGTTTTTT. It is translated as CASSLTYTGELFF. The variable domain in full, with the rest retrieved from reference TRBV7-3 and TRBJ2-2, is GAGVSQTPSNKVTEKGKYVELRCDPISGHTALYWYRQSLGQGPEFLIYFQGTGAADDSGLPNDRFFAVRPEGSVSTLKIQRTERGDSAVYLCASSLTYTGELFFGEGSRLTVL.

CDR3 in amino acids: CASSRQGIDNQPQHF. CDR3 in DNA: TGTGCCAGCAGTCGACAGGGGATCGACAATCAGCCCCAGCATTTT. The rearrangement joins TRBV28 to TRBJ1-5; 8 bases line up with TRBD1. The trim removed 5 bases at V and 3 bases at J, leaving 6 bases unmatched. CDR1 is MDHEN and CDR2 is SYDVKM in the germline V gene. The CDR3 extends over 15 amino acids. Filled out from reference TRBV28 and TRBJ1-5, the complete variable domain reads DVKVTQSSRYLVKRTGEKVFLECVQDMDHENMFWYRQDPGLGLRLIYFSYDVKMKEKGDIPEGYSVSREKKERFSLILESASTNQTSMYLCASSRQGIDNQPQHFGDGTRLSIL.

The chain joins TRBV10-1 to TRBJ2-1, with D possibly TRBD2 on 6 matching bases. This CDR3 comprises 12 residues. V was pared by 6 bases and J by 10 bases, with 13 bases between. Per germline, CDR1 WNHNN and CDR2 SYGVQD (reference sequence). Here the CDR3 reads CASSNPGREQFF. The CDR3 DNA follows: TGCGCCAGCAGCAACCCAGGGAGGGAGCAGTTCTTC.

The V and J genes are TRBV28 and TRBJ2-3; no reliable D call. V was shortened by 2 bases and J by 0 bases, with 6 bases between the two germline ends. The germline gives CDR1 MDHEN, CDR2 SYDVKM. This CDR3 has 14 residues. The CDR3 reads CASSLPGSTDTQYF. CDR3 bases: TGTGCCAGCAGTTTACCGGGCAGCACAGATACGCAGTATTTT.

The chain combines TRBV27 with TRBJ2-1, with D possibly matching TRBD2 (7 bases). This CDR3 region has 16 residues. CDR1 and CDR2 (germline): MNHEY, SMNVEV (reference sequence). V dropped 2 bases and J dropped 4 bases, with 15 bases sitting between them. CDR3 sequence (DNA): TGTGCCAGCAGTTTAGGGGGCGGGGGCTTTTACAATGAGCAGTTCTTC. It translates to CASSLGGGGFYNEQFF.

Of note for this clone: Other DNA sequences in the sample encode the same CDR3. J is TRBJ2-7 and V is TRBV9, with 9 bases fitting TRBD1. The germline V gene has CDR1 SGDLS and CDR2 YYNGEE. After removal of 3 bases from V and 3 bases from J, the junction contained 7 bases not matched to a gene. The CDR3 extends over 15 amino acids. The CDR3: CASSASGTGSYEQYF. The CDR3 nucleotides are TGTGCCAGCAGCGCCTCCGGGACAGGGAGCTACGAGCAGTACTTC.

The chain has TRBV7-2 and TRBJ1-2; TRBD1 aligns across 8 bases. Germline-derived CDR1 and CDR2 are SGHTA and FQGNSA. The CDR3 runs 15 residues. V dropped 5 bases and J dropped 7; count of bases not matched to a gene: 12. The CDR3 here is CASSQRGTGGPGYTF. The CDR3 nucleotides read TGTGCCAGCAGCCAAAGGGGGACAGGCGGTCCTGGCTACACCTTC.

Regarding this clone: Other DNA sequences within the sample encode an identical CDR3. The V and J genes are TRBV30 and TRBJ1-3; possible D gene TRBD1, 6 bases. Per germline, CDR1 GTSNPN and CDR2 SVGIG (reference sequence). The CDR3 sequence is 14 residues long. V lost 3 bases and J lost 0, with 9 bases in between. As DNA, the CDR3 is TGTGCCTGGAGCACAGGGAGCTCTGGAAACACCATATATTTT. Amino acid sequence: CAWSTGSSGNTIYF.

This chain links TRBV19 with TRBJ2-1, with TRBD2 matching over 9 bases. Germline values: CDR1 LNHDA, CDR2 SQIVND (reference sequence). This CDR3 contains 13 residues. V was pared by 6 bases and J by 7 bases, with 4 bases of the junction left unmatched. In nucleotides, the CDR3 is TGTGCCAGTAGGGCTAGCGGGAATAATGAGCAGTTCTTC. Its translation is CASRASGNNEQFF.